The entry below describes one TCR beta chain. This specimen comes from a study of OX40 agonist ivuxolimab in advanced cancers. Method: immunoSEQ multiplex PCR; TCRdb's copy keeps in-frame clones and lacks some. The sample has roughly 73,000 clones; approximately 86% are singletons. This receptor was taken from an adult with an advanced solid tumor such as melanoma, head and neck, liver or kidney cancer. Sequences were derived from CD4+ or CD8+ T cells sorted from blood, sampled in a trial of the OX40 agonist ivuxolimab.

This CDR3 reads CSVRAGGQETQYF. As DNA, the CDR3 is TGCAGCGTTAGAGCGGGGGGTCAAGAGACCCAGTACTTC. The genes are TRBV29-1 and TRBJ2-5; 9 bases line up with TRBD2. The V gene's germline CDR1 is SQVTM and CDR2 ANQGSEA. The CDR3 covers 13 residues. Trimming at V came to 5 bases and at J to 2 bases, leaving 3 bases not matched to a gene.